These T cell receptor beta chains were read from a single sample in a study of a mutant IDH1 vaccine in newly diagnosed glioma. For these TCRs, the target antigens are not known. Sequenced by immunoSEQ multiplex PCR; TCRdb stores in-frame clones only, minus some. The sample contains about 72,000 clones, less than 90% of which appear only once. This specimen was PBMCs, taken from a glioma patient whose treatment included an IDH1 peptide vaccine. These receptors originate from a man younger than 35 with glioma. The CDR3 runs from the conserved cysteine through the conserved F or W. The order of the fields is V gene, clone size, D gene, J gene, CDR3 protein, CDR3 DNA. The D gene is left open where the match is weak. Clone size, where shown, is once, few, many, or a class for clones that have expanded.

v_call: TRBV2
clone_size: -
d_call: TRBD1
j_call: TRBJ1-3
cdr3_aa: CASSTGVSGNTIYF
cdr3_nt: TGTGCCAGCAGTACAGGGGTCTCTGGAAACACCATATATTTT

v_call: TRBV7-8
clone_size: -
d_call: -
j_call: TRBJ2-5
cdr3_aa: CASSLWQTSQETQYF
cdr3_nt: TGTGCCAGCAGCTTATGGCAGACCTCCCAAGAGACCCAGTACTTC

v_call: TRBV27
clone_size: once
d_call: TRBD1
j_call: TRBJ1-4
cdr3_aa: CASSSTGVANEKLFF
cdr3_nt: TGTGCCAGCAGTTCAACAGGGGTAGCTAATGAAAAACTGTTTTTT

v_call: TRBV4-3
clone_size: -
d_call: -
j_call: TRBJ1-1
cdr3_aa: CASSQDRRGFAEAFF
cdr3_nt: TGCGCCAGCAGCCAAGATAGGCGGGGGTTCGCTGAAGCTTTCTTT

v_call: TRBV5-1
clone_size: once
d_call: TRBD1
j_call: TRBJ1-1
cdr3_aa: CATPGQGTMNTEAFF
cdr3_nt: TGCGCCACCCCGGGACAGGGGACCATGAACACTGAAGCTTTCTTT

v_call: TRBV30
clone_size: once
d_call: -
j_call: TRBJ2-7
cdr3_aa: CAWSPGHSYEQYF
cdr3_nt: TGTGCCTGGAGTCCGGGACATTCCTACGAGCAGTACTTC

v_call: TRBV4-3
clone_size: -
d_call: -
j_call: TRBJ1-5
cdr3_aa: CASSQDGSWNQPQHF
cdr3_nt: TGCGCCAGCAGCCAAGATGGGTCTTGGAATCAGCCCCAGCATTTT

v_call: TRBV5-1
clone_size: -
d_call: TRBD2
j_call: TRBJ2-3
cdr3_aa: CASSLATSGSTDTQYF
cdr3_nt: TGCGCCAGCAGCTTGGCGACTAGCGGAAGCACAGATACGCAGTATTTT

v_call: TRBV15
clone_size: -
d_call: -
j_call: TRBJ2-4
cdr3_aa: CATSPLSEGRAKNIQYF
cdr3_nt: TGTGCCACCAGCCCCCTCTCCGAGGGACGGGCCAAAAACATTCAGTACTTC

v_call: TRBV9
clone_size: -
d_call: TRBD2
j_call: TRBJ2-2
cdr3_aa: CASSVGLAGVKTGELFF
cdr3_nt: TGTGCCAGCAGCGTAGGGCTAGCGGGAGTAAAAACCGGGGAGCTGTTTTTT

v_call: TRBV7-2
clone_size: few
d_call: TRBD1
j_call: TRBJ1-2
cdr3_aa: CASTRDRGGYGYTF
cdr3_nt: TGTGCCAGTACCAGGGACAGGGGTGGCTATGGCTACACCTTC

v_call: TRBV7-9
clone_size: -
d_call: TRBD1
j_call: TRBJ1-2
cdr3_aa: CASSLAGGQGYTF
cdr3_nt: TGTGCCAGCAGCCTGGCGGGGGGACAGGGCTACACCTTC

v_call: TRBV27
clone_size: -
d_call: TRBD2
j_call: TRBJ2-5
cdr3_aa: CASSLSASGGTKTQYF
cdr3_nt: TGTGCCAGCAGTTTATCGGCTAGCGGGGGCACGAAGACCCAGTACTTC

v_call: TRBV27
clone_size: -
d_call: TRBD2
j_call: TRBJ2-1
cdr3_aa: CASSRGRSSYNEQFF
cdr3_nt: TGTGCCAGCAGCCGCGGGAGGAGCTCCTACAATGAGCAGTTCTTC

v_call: TRBV6-1
clone_size: few
d_call: TRBD1
j_call: TRBJ1-1
cdr3_aa: CASSGDRLNTEAFF
cdr3_nt: TGTGCCAGCAGCGGGGACAGATTGAACACTGAAGCTTTCTTT

v_call: TRBV6-1
clone_size: -
d_call: TRBD1
j_call: TRBJ1-5
cdr3_aa: CASRETGGNYQPQHF
cdr3_nt: TGTGCCAGCAGGGAGACAGGGGGGAACTATCAGCCCCAGCATTTT

v_call: TRBV9
clone_size: -
d_call: -
j_call: TRBJ2-1
cdr3_aa: CASSVGSAAYNEQFF
cdr3_nt: TGTGCCAGCAGCGTAGGTTCCGCGGCCTACAATGAGCAGTTCTTC

v_call: TRBV6-5
clone_size: -
d_call: -
j_call: TRBJ1-1
cdr3_aa: CASTLLGDTEAFF
cdr3_nt: TGTGCCAGCACCCTGCTGGGAGACACTGAAGCTTTCTTT

v_call: TRBV9
clone_size: -
d_call: TRBD2
j_call: TRBJ2-7
cdr3_aa: CASSVVAGGPYGYEQYF
cdr3_nt: TGTGCCAGCAGCGTGGTAGCGGGAGGGCCCTATGGATACGAGCAGTACTTC

v_call: TRBV5-1
clone_size: -
d_call: -
j_call: TRBJ2-7
cdr3_aa: CASSLGWEALSYEQYF
cdr3_nt: TGCGCCAGCAGCTTGGGCTGGGAGGCCCTATCCTACGAGCAGTACTTC

v_call: TRBV4-3
clone_size: -
d_call: -
j_call: TRBJ2-5
cdr3_aa: CASSPTGGETQYF
cdr3_nt: TGCGCCAGCAGCCCTACCGGAGGAGAGACCCAGTACTTC

v_call: TRBV5-4
clone_size: -
d_call: TRBD2
j_call: TRBJ2-5
cdr3_aa: CASSWDYQSGTQYF
cdr3_nt: TGTGCCAGCAGCTGGGACTACCAGTCGGGGACCCAGTACTTC

v_call: TRBV28
clone_size: once
d_call: TRBD1
j_call: TRBJ2-7
cdr3_aa: CASSTEDRGLPYEQYF
cdr3_nt: TGTGCCAGCAGTACCGAGGACAGGGGCCTCCCCTACGAGCAGTACTTC

v_call: TRBV5-1
clone_size: -
d_call: TRBD1
j_call: TRBJ1-5
cdr3_aa: CASSLGQGSGNQPQHF
cdr3_nt: TGCGCCAGCAGCTTGGGACAGGGATCGGGCAATCAGCCCCAGCATTTT

v_call: TRBV28
clone_size: -
d_call: -
j_call: TRBJ1-1
cdr3_aa: CASLKGGNTEAFF
cdr3_nt: TGTGCCAGCTTGAAGGGGGGTAACACTGAAGCTTTCTTT

v_call: TRBV4-1
clone_size: -
d_call: TRBD1
j_call: TRBJ2-7
cdr3_aa: CASSQVGGQGRNEQYF
cdr3_nt: TGCGCCAGCAGCCAAGTGGGGGGACAGGGTAGAAACGAGCAGTACTTC

v_call: TRBV5-4
clone_size: -
d_call: TRBD1
j_call: TRBJ2-3
cdr3_aa: CASSRDRGTDTQYF
cdr3_nt: TGTGCCAGCAGCCGCGACAGGGGGACAGATACGCAGTATTTT

v_call: TRBV7-9
clone_size: -
d_call: TRBD1
j_call: TRBJ1-2
cdr3_aa: CASSQYRGLGYGYTF
cdr3_nt: TGTGCCAGCAGCCAATACAGGGGGCTAGGCTATGGCTACACCTTC

v_call: TRBV19
clone_size: once
d_call: -
j_call: TRBJ2-7
cdr3_aa: CASSRLLSYEQYF
cdr3_nt: TGTGCCAGTAGCCGCCTCCTTTCCTACGAGCAGTACTTC

v_call: TRBV25-1
clone_size: -
d_call: TRBD1
j_call: TRBJ2-4
cdr3_aa: CASSNRQGFAQNIQYF
cdr3_nt: TGTGCCAGCAGTAACCGACAGGGCTTTGCCCAAAACATTCAGTACTTC

v_call: TRBV28
clone_size: -
d_call: -
j_call: TRBJ1-3
cdr3_aa: CAVTRGTGNTIYF
cdr3_nt: TGTGCCGTAACGAGGGGTACTGGAAACACCATATATTTT

v_call: TRBV7-9
clone_size: many
d_call: -
j_call: TRBJ2-2
cdr3_aa: CASSYSPSNTGELFF
cdr3_nt: TGTGCCAGCAGCTACAGTCCCAGCAATACCGGGGAGCTGTTTTTT

v_call: TRBV6-6
clone_size: -
d_call: TRBD2
j_call: TRBJ2-7
cdr3_aa: CASSPPAGAAEQYF
cdr3_nt: TGTGCCAGCAGCCCGCCAGCGGGAGCGGCCGAGCAGTACTTC

v_call: TRBV19
clone_size: -
d_call: -
j_call: TRBJ2-3
cdr3_aa: CASKPGHILDTDTQYF
cdr3_nt: TGTGCCAGTAAACCCGGACATATCCTCGACACAGATACGCAGTATTTT

v_call: TRBV29-1
clone_size: -
d_call: TRBD1
j_call: TRBJ2-7
cdr3_aa: CSVPGQGAPNYEQYF
cdr3_nt: TGCAGCGTCCCGGGACAGGGGGCCCCTAACTACGAGCAGTACTTC

v_call: TRBV28
clone_size: -
d_call: -
j_call: TRBJ1-1
cdr3_aa: CASSYTLNTEAFF
cdr3_nt: TGTGCCAGCAGTTACACCCTGAACACTGAAGCTTTCTTT

v_call: TRBV5-1
clone_size: -
d_call: TRBD2
j_call: TRBJ2-2
cdr3_aa: CASSLGPSGDGELFF
cdr3_nt: TGCGCCAGCAGCTTGGGCCCTAGCGGGGACGGGGAGCTGTTTTTT

v_call: TRBV7-9
clone_size: -
d_call: -
j_call: TRBJ1-3
cdr3_aa: CASSEINEGNTIYF
cdr3_nt: TGTGCCAGCAGCGAGATCAATGAGGGAAACACCATATATTTT

v_call: TRBV29-1
clone_size: few
d_call: -
j_call: TRBJ1-2
cdr3_aa: CSVEDLVFGSLGSYTF
cdr3_nt: TGCAGCGTTGAAGATCTGGTCTTCGGGTCTTTGGGTAGCTACACCTTC

v_call: TRBV7-2
clone_size: -
d_call: -
j_call: TRBJ1-3
cdr3_aa: CASSLLGAQRNTIYF
cdr3_nt: TGTGCCAGCAGCTTATTAGGGGCCCAGCGAAACACCATATATTTT

v_call: TRBV5-1
clone_size: -
d_call: -
j_call: TRBJ1-1
cdr3_aa: CASSPQGYDTEAFF
cdr3_nt: TGCGCCAGCAGCCCACAGGGTTACGACACTGAAGCTTTCTTT

v_call: TRBV27
clone_size: -
d_call: TRBD1
j_call: TRBJ1-6
cdr3_aa: CASSFDRGLGNSPLHF
cdr3_nt: TGTGCCAGCAGTTTCGACAGGGGGCTCGGTAATTCACCCCTCCACTTT

v_call: TRBV5-4
clone_size: -
d_call: -
j_call: TRBJ1-2
cdr3_aa: CASSLAKSDYGYTF
cdr3_nt: TGTGCCAGCAGCTTGGCCAAGTCAGACTATGGCTACACCTTC

v_call: TRBV7-2
clone_size: -
d_call: TRBD2
j_call: TRBJ2-3
cdr3_aa: CASCAGGSTDTQYF
cdr3_nt: TGTGCCAGCTGTGCGGGGGGTAGCACAGATACGCAGTATTTT

v_call: TRBV19
clone_size: -
d_call: -
j_call: TRBJ2-7
cdr3_aa: CASSPGPVAYEQYF
cdr3_nt: TGTGCCAGTAGCCCCGGGCCAGTCGCTTACGAGCAGTACTTC

v_call: TRBV19
clone_size: -
d_call: -
j_call: TRBJ1-1
cdr3_aa: CASTPGSSNTEAFF
cdr3_nt: TGTGCCAGTACCCCCGGGTCTTCGAACACTGAAGCTTTCTTT

v_call: TRBV18
clone_size: few
d_call: TRBD1
j_call: TRBJ1-4
cdr3_aa: CASSGTVRKKLFF
cdr3_nt: TGTGCCAGCTCCGGGACAGTAAGGAAAAAACTGTTTTTT

v_call: TRBV19
clone_size: -
d_call: TRBD1
j_call: TRBJ2-7
cdr3_aa: CASSLRTGIYEQYF
cdr3_nt: TGTGCCAGTAGTCTTAGGACAGGGATCTACGAGCAGTACTTC

v_call: TRBV7-9
clone_size: -
d_call: TRBD2
j_call: TRBJ2-1
cdr3_aa: CASSIKAGAINEQFF
cdr3_nt: TGTGCCAGCAGCATTAAAGCGGGAGCGATCAATGAGCAGTTCTTC

v_call: TRBV30
clone_size: few
d_call: -
j_call: TRBJ1-5
cdr3_aa: CAWSVNTDQPQHF
cdr3_nt: TGTGCCTGGAGTGTTAATACGGATCAGCCCCAGCATTTT

v_call: TRBV5-1
clone_size: -
d_call: -
j_call: TRBJ2-3
cdr3_aa: CASSLVRAGADTQYF
cdr3_nt: TGCGCCAGCAGCTTGGTTAGGGCCGGGGCAGATACGCAGTATTTT

v_call: TRBV30
clone_size: -
d_call: -
j_call: TRBJ1-2
cdr3_aa: CAWSVGAGQALRYGYTF
cdr3_nt: TGTGCCTGGAGTGTAGGGGCAGGGCAGGCCCTTCGGTATGGCTACACCTTC

v_call: TRBV7-9
clone_size: -
d_call: -
j_call: TRBJ1-1
cdr3_aa: CASSLARFTEAFF
cdr3_nt: TGTGCCAGCAGCTTAGCGCGGTTCACTGAAGCTTTCTTT